Listed below are T cell receptor beta chains from one sample, sequenced in a study of cytomegalovirus exposure and HLA in healthy donors. Method: immunoSEQ multiplex PCR; TCRdb's copy keeps in-frame clones and lacks some. The sample lists fewer than 250,000 clones; around 85% were seen once. Input material: PBMCs. The receptor source for this set is a human donor in good health. CDR3s leave out the opening cysteine and the closing phenylalanine or tryptophan.

v_gene,j_gene,CDR3aa
TRBV18,TRBJ1-4,ASSPGQGNEKLF
TRBV25-1,TRBJ2-7,ASGTGGIGSPYEQY
TRBV7-9,TRBJ2-7,ASSLQDSSYEQY
TRBV18,TRBJ1-3,ASSPVSFQGTGNTIY
TRBV6-5,TRBJ2-5,ATGVAGGPGETQY
TRBV27,TRBJ2-7,ASKAGGSYEQY
TRBV5-1,TRBJ2-7,ASSATTSREQY
TRBV7-2,TRBJ2-1,ASSLVARGGYNEQF
TRBV6-1,TRBJ2-1,ASSERRVGLSSYNEQF
TRBV19,TRBJ2-5,ASNAPGGVTQY
TRBV5-1,TRBJ2-1,ASSLGGTSGSSYNEQF
TRBV27,TRBJ2-7,ASSPTGQPRSYEQY
TRBV6-6,TRBJ2-4,ASSGLATGIQY
TRBV7-7,TRBJ2-7,ASSLEGGDGGYEQY
TRBV27,TRBJ2-2,ASSFQGDTGELF
TRBV6-5,TRBJ2-1,ASRWRESWNNEQF
TRBV5-1,TRBJ2-1,ASSVGQGFYNEQF
TRBV30,TRBJ1-4,AWQPPGWANEKLF
TRBV5-1,TRBJ2-1,ASSLGLAGADEQF
TRBV7-3,TRBJ2-7,ASSLYPPAGGASYEQY